This T cell receptor (beta chain) was obtained from a study of blood T cell repertoires in COVID-19. Study details: Acute and convalescent COVID-19 specimens originated in the United States, Italy and Spain. PBMCs, B-cell-depleted T cells, or T cells provided the cDNA or gDNA that made up the material.

The authors' processing: Reference gene primer amplification yielded estimated nucleated cell counts. Assay used: immunoSEQ multiplex PCR; TCRdb lists only in-frame clones, some missing. V, J and clone size are taken as reported in that table, and D and trimming were inferred from the DNA itself. This table has about 80,000 clones, approximately 82% appearing once. V lost 3 bases and J lost 3; bases outside the gene matches: 1. This CDR3 is 14 amino acids long. From germline, CDR1 is MGHRA and CDR2 YSYEKL. The sequence was collected from a woman in her seventies with acute or convalescent COVID-19. The chain combines TRBV4-1 with TRBJ2-7, with 11 bases aligning to TRBD2. Sample: peripheral blood. The CDR3 DNA sequence: TGCGCCAGCAGCCACGGGACTAGCGGCTACGAGCAGTACTTC. It yields the protein CASSHGTSGYEQYF.